The clone carrying this TCR beta chain is medium-sized in the sample. Its target is not known. Mouse germline and gene names are used. The same CDR3 also results from other DNA sequences found in this sample. Following extraction, RNA underwent reverse transcription to cDNA, which served as the sequencing template. Sequencing was performed with immunoSEQ multiplex PCR; in TCRdb, only in-frame clones are kept and a portion is missing. This sample carries about 2,700 clones, none of them present only once. This sample is part of a study of CD8+ T cells in alopecia areata. Study context: Graft recipients were roughly 6-10-week-old female C3H/HeJ mice, and donor skin originated from roughly 6-13-month-old C3H/HeJ mice with spontaneous alopecia. Study results and limitations: Scalp data also include sequences from resident alphabeta T cells of normal skin. Lesional tissue from the scalp (especially in alopecia totalis/universalis) showed higher clonality than normal scalp.

This sequence originates from a C3H/HeJ mouse with alopecia areata. MHC haplotype: H2-k. The sequenced sample was lesional skin.

The CDR3 loop is CASSLGGGRYAEQFF. The CDR3 bases that were read are TGTGCCAGCAGCCTAGGGGGGGGAAGATATGCT. This chain uses TRBV19 with TRBJ2-1; maybe TRBD2 (7 bases). Read coverage stops 4 residues before the CDR3 terminus; the germline J gene supplies the remainder. The CDR3 extends over 15 amino acids. The V gene lost 5 bases and the J gene lost 4 bases, with 16 bases spanning the gap. The V gene's germline CDR1 is FNHDT and CDR2 SITEND (reference sequence). The full variable domain, its missing parts supplied by reference TRBV19 and TRBJ2-1, is GGIITQTPKFLIGQEGQKLTLKCQQNFNHDTMYWYRQDSGKGLRLIYYSITENDLQKGDLSEGYDASREKKSSFSLTVTSAQKNEMAVFLCASSLGGGRYAEQFFGPGTRLTVL.